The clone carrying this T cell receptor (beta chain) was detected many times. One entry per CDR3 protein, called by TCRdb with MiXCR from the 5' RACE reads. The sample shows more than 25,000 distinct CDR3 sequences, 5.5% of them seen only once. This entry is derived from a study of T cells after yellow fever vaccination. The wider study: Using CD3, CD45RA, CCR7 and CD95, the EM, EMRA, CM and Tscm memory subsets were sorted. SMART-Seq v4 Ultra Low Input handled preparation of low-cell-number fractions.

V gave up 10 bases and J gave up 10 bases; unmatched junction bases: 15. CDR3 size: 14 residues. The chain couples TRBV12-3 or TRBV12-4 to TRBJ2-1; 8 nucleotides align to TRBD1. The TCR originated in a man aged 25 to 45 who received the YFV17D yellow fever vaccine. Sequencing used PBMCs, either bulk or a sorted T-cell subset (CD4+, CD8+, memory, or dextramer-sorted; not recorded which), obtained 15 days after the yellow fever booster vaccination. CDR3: CATAGTGDDVEQFF. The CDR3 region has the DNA TGTGCCACTGCGGGGACAGGCGACGATGTGGAGCAGTTCTTC.